What follows is one T cell receptor (beta chain) and its context. Trimming removed 1 base at V and 10 bases at J, with 11 bases between. This CDR3 has 13 residues. The data stem from a study of blood T cell repertoires in COVID-19. Study summary: The United States, Italy and Spain provided the acute and convalescent COVID-19 samples. From T cells, B-cell-depleted T cells, or PBMCs came the material, which was cDNA or gDNA.

In the authors' methods: How many nucleated cells were present was estimated from reference gene primer amplification. Assay used: immunoSEQ multiplex PCR; TCRdb lists only in-frame clones, some missing. Clone size and the V and J calls come from that table; the DNA yielded D and trimming. Among 130,000 to 150,000 clones, around four fifths were seen once, and the ten largest hold 3%. The sequencing input was peripheral blood. This TCR was recovered from a woman aged 40-49 years with active or convalescent COVID-19. The V call is TRBV12-3 or TRBV12-4, the J call TRBJ2-1; D is possibly TRBD1 (6 bases). The CDR3 is CASSLVWGQEQFF. The CDR3, as DNA: TGTGCCAGCAGTTTAGTCTGGGGACAAGAGCAGTTCTTC.